This T cell receptor (beta chain) is from a study of T cells after yellow fever vaccination. Across the study: Preparation used SMART-Seq v4 Ultra Low Input for the low-cell-number fractions.

Points from the study as a whole: Detected again after the booster were most primary-vaccination clones, at 96% CD4 and nearly 90% CD8.

In germline, CDR1 is SGHRS, CDR2 YFSETQ. The length of the CDR3 is 16 residues. Germline trimming cut 4 bases from V and 0 bases from J; bases unmatched to any gene: 9. This clonotype was recorded many times. Its antigen is undetermined. The 5'RACE template-switching step produced TCR cDNA and added a universal primer site and UMIs. TCRdb called the 5' RACE reads again in MiXCR, with one record for every CDR3 protein. The sample shows more than 450,000 distinct CDR3 sequences, 20% to 25% of them seen only once. The V and J genes are TRBV5-1 and TRBJ2-7; 8 positions agree with TRBD1. This TCR was recovered from a man younger than 35 who received the YFV17D yellow fever vaccine. Specimen: PBMCs, collected roughly 23 days after the first yellow fever vaccination. CDR3 nucleotides: TGCGCCAGCAGCCGGAGGACAGGGCAATACTCCTACGAGCAGTACTTC. Its protein is CASSRRTGQYSYEQYF.